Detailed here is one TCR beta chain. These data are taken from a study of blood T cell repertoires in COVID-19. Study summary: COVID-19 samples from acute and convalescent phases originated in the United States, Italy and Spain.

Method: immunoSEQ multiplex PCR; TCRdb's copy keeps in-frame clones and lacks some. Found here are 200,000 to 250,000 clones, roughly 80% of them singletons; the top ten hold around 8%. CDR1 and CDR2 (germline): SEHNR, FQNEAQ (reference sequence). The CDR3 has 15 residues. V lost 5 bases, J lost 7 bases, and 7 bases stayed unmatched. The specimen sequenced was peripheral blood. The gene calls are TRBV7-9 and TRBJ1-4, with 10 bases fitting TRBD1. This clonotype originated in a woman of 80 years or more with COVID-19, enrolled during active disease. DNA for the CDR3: TGTGCCAGCAGCCTCGGGGACAGGGGCGGTGAAAAACTGTTTTTT. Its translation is CASSLGDRGGEKLFF.